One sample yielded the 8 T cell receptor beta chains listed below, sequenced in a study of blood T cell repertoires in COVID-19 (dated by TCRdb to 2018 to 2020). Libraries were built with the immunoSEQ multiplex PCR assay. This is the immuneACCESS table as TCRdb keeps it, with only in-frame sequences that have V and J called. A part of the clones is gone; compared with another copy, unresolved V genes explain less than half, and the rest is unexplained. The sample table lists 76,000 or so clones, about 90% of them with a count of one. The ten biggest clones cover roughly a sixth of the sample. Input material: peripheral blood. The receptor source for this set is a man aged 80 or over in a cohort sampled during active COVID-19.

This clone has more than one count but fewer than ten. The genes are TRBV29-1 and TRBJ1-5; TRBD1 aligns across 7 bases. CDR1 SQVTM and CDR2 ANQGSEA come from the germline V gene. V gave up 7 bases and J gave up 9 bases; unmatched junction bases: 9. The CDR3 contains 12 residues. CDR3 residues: CSAGQDDRPQHF. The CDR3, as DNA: TGCAGCGCTGGACAGGACGATCGGCCCCAGCATTTT. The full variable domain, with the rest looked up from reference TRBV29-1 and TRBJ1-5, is SAVISQKPSRDICQRGTSLTIQCQVDSQVTMMFWYRQQPGQSLTLIATANQGSEATYESGFVIDKFPISRPNLTFSTLTVSNMSPEDSSIYLCSAGQDDRPQHFGDGTRLSIL.

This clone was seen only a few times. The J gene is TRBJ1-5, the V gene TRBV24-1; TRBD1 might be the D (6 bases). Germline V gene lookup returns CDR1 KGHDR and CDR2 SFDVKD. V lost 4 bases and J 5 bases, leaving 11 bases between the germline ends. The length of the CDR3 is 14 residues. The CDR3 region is CATSEGGRDQPQHF. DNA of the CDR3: TGTGCCACCAGTGAAGGGGGAAGGGATCAGCCCCAGCATTTT.

DNA of the CDR3: TGTGCCAGCAGCCAGGGACAGGGTTGGACTGAAGCTTTCTTT. Translation gives CASSQGQGWTEAFF. The chain is built from TRBV14 and TRBJ1-1; 9 bases agree with TRBD1. The J segment lost 5 bases and the V segment lost 3 bases, leaving 4 bases of the junction unmatched. The CDR3 is 14 amino acids. Germline CDR1 is SGHDN and CDR2 is FVKESK.

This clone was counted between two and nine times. Here the CDR3 reads CASSERSLGTNEQFF. CDR3 DNA: TGTGCCAGCAGTGAGAGGTCATTGGGTACCAATGAGCAGTTCTTC. The chain is built from TRBV2 and TRBJ2-1; D gene uncertain. Trimming took off 3 bases at V and 6 bases at J, with 15 bases between the two ends. Germline CDR1 reads SNHLY; CDR2 reads FYNNEI. The CDR3 has 15 residues.

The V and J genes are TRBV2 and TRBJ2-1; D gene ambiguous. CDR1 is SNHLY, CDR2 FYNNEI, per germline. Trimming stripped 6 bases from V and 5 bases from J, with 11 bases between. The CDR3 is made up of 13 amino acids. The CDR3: CASSLNLDNEQFF. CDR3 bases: TGTGCCAGCAGCCTAAACCTAGACAATGAGCAGTTCTTC. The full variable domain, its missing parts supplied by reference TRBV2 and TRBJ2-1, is EPEVTQTPSHQVTQMGQEVILRCVPISNHLYFYWYRQILGQKVEFLVSFYNNEISEKSEIFDDQFSVERPDGSNFTLKIRSTKLEDSAMYFCASSLNLDNEQFFGPGTRLTVL.

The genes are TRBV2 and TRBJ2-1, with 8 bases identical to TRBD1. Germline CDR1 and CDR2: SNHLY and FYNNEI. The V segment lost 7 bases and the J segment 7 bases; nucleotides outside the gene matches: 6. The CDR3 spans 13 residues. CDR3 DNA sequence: TGTGCCAGCATTCGGGACAGGCTTAATGAGCAGTTCTTC. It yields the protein CASIRDRLNEQFF.

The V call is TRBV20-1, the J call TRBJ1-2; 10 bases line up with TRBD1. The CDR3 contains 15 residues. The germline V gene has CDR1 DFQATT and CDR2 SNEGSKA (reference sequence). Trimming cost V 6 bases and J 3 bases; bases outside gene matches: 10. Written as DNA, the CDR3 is TGCAGTGCCAGTATCCGGGACAGGGGAGACTATGGCTACACCTTC. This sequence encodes CSASIRDRGDYGYTF.

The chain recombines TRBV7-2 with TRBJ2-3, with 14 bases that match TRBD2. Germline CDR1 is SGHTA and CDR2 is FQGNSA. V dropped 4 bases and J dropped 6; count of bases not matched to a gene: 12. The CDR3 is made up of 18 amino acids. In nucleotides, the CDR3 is TGTGCCAGCAGCTCTCGCTCGACTAGCGGGGGGGGAGGGGATACGCAGTATTTT. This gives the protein CASSSRSTSGGGGDTQYF. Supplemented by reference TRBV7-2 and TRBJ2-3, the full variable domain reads GAGVSQSPSNKVTEKGKDVELRCDPISGHTALYWYRQSLGQGLEFLIYFQGNSAPDKSGLPSDRFSAERTGGSVSTLTIQRTQQEDSAVYLCASSSRSTSGGGGDTQYFGPGTRLTVL.